The rows below give T cell receptor beta chains drawn from one sample of a study of cytomegalovirus exposure and HLA in healthy donors. Measured with immunoSEQ multiplex PCR; TCRdb has only the in-frame clones, and not every one. This sample has 100,000 to 150,000 clones, with roughly nine tenths found just once. What was sequenced was PBMCs. The receptors stem from a man between 25 and 39 years old in good health and CMV-seronegative. CDR3s include the opening cysteine and the closing phenylalanine or tryptophan. D genes are given only for firm matches. Clone sizes are given selectively: once, few, many, or a class where the clone is expanded.

15 | - | TRBJ1-1 | - | TRBV11-2 | CASSLVRGRTTEAFF | TGTGCCAGCAGCTTAGTCAGGGGTAGGACCACTGAAGCTTTCTTT
14 | - | TRBJ2-5 | - | TRBV5-1 | CASSFQGVGETQYF | TGCGCCAGCAGCTTCCAGGGCGTTGGGGAGACCCAGTACTTC
14 | - | TRBJ1-5 | - | TRBV10-1 | CASSLPGRGQPQHF | TGCGCCAGCAGCCTCCCCGGACGGGGTCAGCCCCAGCATTTT
14 | - | TRBJ1-6 | - | TRBV5-6 | CASSLFAGRTPLHF | TGTGCCAGCAGCTTGTTCGCGGGCAGGACACCCCTCCACTTT
14 | TRBD1 | TRBJ1-1 | - | TRBV18 | CASSAQGLNTEAFF | TGTGCCAGCTCGGCACAGGGGTTGAACACTGAAGCTTTCTTT
15 | - | TRBJ2-1 | once | TRBV5-1 | CASSFGTDSYNEQFF | TGCGCCAGCAGCTTTGGCACAGACTCCTACAATGAGCAGTTCTTC
15 | TRBD1 | TRBJ2-7 | once | TRBV7-9 | CASSFPGQGSYEQYF | TGTGCCAGCAGCTTTCCGGGACAGGGGTCCTACGAGCAGTACTTC
14 | TRBD1 | TRBJ2-3 | - | TRBV19 | CATKDRAPEDTQYF | TGTGCCACTAAGGACAGGGCGCCGGAAGATACGCAGTATTTT
14 | - | TRBJ1-5 | - | TRBV9 | CASSVGGWSAPQHF | TGTGCCAGCAGCGTAGGCGGGTGGTCCGCGCCCCAGCATTTT
13 | - | TRBJ2-5 | - | TRBV6-1 | CASSEAEQETQYF | TGTGCCAGCAGTGAAGCAGAGCAAGAGACCCAGTACTTC
15 | - | TRBJ2-1 | - | TRBV7-9 | CASSSSGDTYNEQFF | TGTGCCAGCAGCTCGAGCGGGGACACCTACAATGAGCAGTTCTTC
19 | TRBD2 | TRBJ2-3 | - | TRBV19 | CASSTSALGLAGGRDTQYF | TGTGCCAGTAGCACATCCGCCTTAGGACTAGCGGGGGGGCGGGATACGCAGTATTTT
20 | TRBD1 | TRBJ1-4 | - | TRBV2 | CASSGQVLGTGGFGDEKLFF | TGTGCCAGCAGTGGGCAGGTATTGGGGACAGGGGGCTTCGGCGATGAAAAACTGTTTTTT
15 | - | TRBJ1-5 | - | TRBV2 | CASRPRSLSNQPQHF | TGTGCCAGCAGGCCTAGGTCCTTGAGCAATCAGCCCCAGCATTTT
17 | - | TRBJ1-3 | - | TRBV5-1 | CASSTDGHLSSGNTIYF | TGCGCCAGCAGCACAGATGGACACTTAAGCTCTGGAAACACCATATATTTT
16 | - | TRBJ2-6 | - | TRBV19 | CASSSPGFAGANVLTF | TGTGCCAGTAGTTCGCCAGGGTTTGCTGGGGCCAACGTCCTGACTTTC
15 | TRBD1 | TRBJ1-6 | - | TRBV6-5 | CASSSTGGSNSPLHF | TGTGCCAGCAGTTCGACAGGGGGCAGTAATTCACCCCTCCACTTT
16 | TRBD1 | TRBJ1-1 | - | TRBV18 | CASSPRLRGTGTEAFF | TGTGCCAGCTCACCACGTCTAAGGGGGACAGGCACTGAAGCTTTCTTT
14 | - | TRBJ2-5 | - | TRBV2 | CASSERQIGETQYF | TGTGCCAGCAGTGAAAGACAGATCGGAGAGACCCAGTACTTC
15 | - | TRBJ1-4 | - | TRBV18 | CASSPGAATNEKLFF | TGTGCCAGCTCACCAGGGGCTGCAACTAATGAAAAACTGTTTTTT
13 | TRBD1 | TRBJ2-1 | once | TRBV7-2 | CASSPDRVNEQFF | TGTGCCAGCAGCCCGGACAGGGTAAATGAGCAGTTCTTC
14 | - | TRBJ2-1 | once | TRBV6-5 | CASSERDRRNEQFF | TGTGCCAGCAGTGAGCGCGACAGGCGCAATGAGCAGTTCTTC
16 | TRBD1 | TRBJ2-2 | once | TRBV9 | CASSVGTGVDTGELFF | TGTGCCAGCAGCGTCGGGACAGGGGTGGACACCGGGGAGCTGTTTTTT
15 | - | TRBJ2-7 | many | TRBV4-1 | CASSQNRGLTYEQYF | TGCGCCAGCAGCCAAAACAGGGGACTTACCTACGAGCAGTACTTC
14 | - | TRBJ1-1 | - | TRBV7-6 | CASSQQVVNTEAFF | TGTGCCAGCAGCCAACAGGTAGTGAACACTGAAGCTTTCTTT
14 | - | TRBJ2-7 | few | TRBV4-1 | CATPPDKRSYEQYF | TGCGCCACCCCGCCGGACAAGAGATCCTACGAGCAGTACTTC
16 | TRBD1 | TRBJ1-1 | - | TRBV9 | CASSVVEGQGSYEAFF | TGTGCCAGCAGCGTAGTAGAAGGACAGGGGTCGTATGAAGCTTTCTTT
15 | TRBD1 | TRBJ1-2 | once | TRBV14 | CASSQDLDRGYGYTF | TGTGCCAGCAGCCAAGATCTGGACAGGGGGTATGGCTACACCTTC
15 | - | TRBJ2-7 | - | TRBV4-3 | CASSQLYAGIYEQYF | TGCGCCAGCAGCCAGTTATACGCGGGGATCTACGAGCAGTACTTC
14 | - | TRBJ1-2 | - | TRBV7-2 | CASSLETGYEGYTF | TGTGCCAGCAGCTTAGAGACAGGTTATGAGGGCTACACCTTC
12 | TRBD1 | TRBJ2-7 | - | TRBV29-1 | CSVGQGVHEQYF | TGCAGCGTTGGGCAGGGGGTCCACGAGCAGTACTTC
18 | TRBD1 | TRBJ1-2 | - | TRBV6-1 | CASSVVLGQGADAAGYTF | TGTGCCAGCAGTGTTGTCTTGGGACAGGGGGCGGACGCAGCCGGCTACACCTTC
17 | - | TRBJ1-6 | - | TRBV28 | CASSLYAGANYNSPLHF | TGTGCCAGCAGTTTATATGCAGGGGCGAACTATAATTCACCCCTCCACTTT
14 | - | TRBJ2-2 | - | TRBV27 | CASKLGHLTGELFF | TGTGCCAGCAAATTGGGACATTTAACCGGGGAGCTGTTTTTT
13 | - | TRBJ1-2 | once | TRBV15 | CATSRDTGYGYTF | TGTGCCACCAGCAGAGATACCGGGTATGGCTACACCTTC
13 | TRBD1 | TRBJ2-5 | - | TRBV29-1 | CSATGTGAPVLHF | TGCAGCGCTACCGGGACAGGGGCGCCGGTCCTACACTTC
17 | - | TRBJ1-1 | - | TRBV7-9 | CASSLDRGRGRNTEAFF | TGTGCCAGCAGCTTAGATAGGGGTCGGGGGAGGAACACTGAAGCTTTCTTT